A selection of T cell receptor beta chains follows, all from one sample in a study of T-cell memory formation after mild COVID-19. A single record per CDR3 protein comes from TCRdb applying MiXCR to the 5' RACE reads. The table includes 200,000 to 300,000 distinct CDR3 sequences, approximately 15% detected once. Sequencing was performed on PBMCs or a T cell subset sorted from them (not recorded which). These receptors all come from a man between 18 and 35 years old who had mild COVID-19 (a few samples of this study predate the infection). Cell type and time point are not known. Both conserved end residues are part of each CDR3. Each record gives: V gene, CDR3 protein.

v_gene: TRBV15
CDR3aa: CATSRARGQGTEAFF

v_gene: TRBV7-2
CDR3aa: CASSLSSGGNTGELFF

v_gene: TRBV20-1
CDR3aa: CSATDSRSSYNSPLHF

v_gene: TRBV11-2
CDR3aa: CASSSLAGNTSEQYF

v_gene: TRBV4-1
CDR3aa: CASSQDWDSFGNTIYF

v_gene: TRBV19
CDR3aa: CASSISGYYGYTF

v_gene: TRBV14
CDR3aa: CASSHREQNTEAFF

v_gene: TRBV12-3/TRBV12-4
CDR3aa: CASSFQGAEAFF

v_gene: TRBV20-1
CDR3aa: CSANQGAKYQPQHF

v_gene: TRBV5-1
CDR3aa: CASSLLDHTDTQYF

v_gene: TRBV7-2
CDR3aa: CASSLTGVNEQFF

v_gene: TRBV27
CDR3aa: CASSRGLNSPLHF

v_gene: TRBV5-6
CDR3aa: CASSSTGDRADTQYF

v_gene: TRBV28
CDR3aa: CASSLVSGATDTQYF

v_gene: TRBV30
CDR3aa: CAWSKHRAYGYTF

v_gene: TRBV7-9
CDR3aa: CASSPTEGQETQYF

v_gene: TRBV6-2/TRBV6-3
CDR3aa: CASRRFAGNQETQYF

v_gene: TRBV7-9
CDR3aa: CASSEGTGDQPQHF

v_gene: TRBV9
CDR3aa: CASSAHRGSGELFF

v_gene: TRBV7-9
CDR3aa: CASSSSGGSTDTQYF

v_gene: TRBV9
CDR3aa: CASSVEGITEAFF

v_gene: TRBV20-1
CDR3aa: CSASNTGTGNYGYTF

v_gene: TRBV6-5
CDR3aa: CASNGLRTGNTIYF

v_gene: TRBV29-1
CDR3aa: CSVGRLNYGYTF

v_gene: TRBV18
CDR3aa: CASSPGRGRADTQYF

v_gene: TRBV5-1
CDR3aa: CASSFRTGGSEQFF